This T cell receptor (beta chain) was sequenced for a study of blood T cell repertoires in COVID-19. This CDR3 contains 16 residues. The germline gives CDR1 ENHRY, CDR2 SYGVKD. V shed 10 bases, J shed 9 bases, and the junction held 16 bases outside the gene matches. TCRdb's copy holds only in-frame clones and misses some; the assay was immunoSEQ multiplex PCR. This sample has some 120,000 clones; 69% occur once, and the top ten carry roughly 2%. V is TRBV10-3 and J is TRBJ2-1; the match to TRBD2 covers 12 bases. This sequence originates from a woman in her seventies with acute or convalescent COVID-19. What was sequenced was peripheral blood. In nucleotides, the CDR3 is TGTGCCACGACCCTCTCGACTAGCGGGAGATTGGGTGAGCAGTTCTTC. Its translation: CATTLSTSGRLGEQFF.